This section outlines one T cell receptor beta chain sequence together with its context. The data originate from a study of T cell responses to AZD1222 COVID-19 vaccine. V dropped 6 bases and J dropped 2 bases, with 20 bases sitting between them. CDR1 is LNHDA and CDR2 is SQIVND in the germline V gene (reference sequence). This CDR3 has 16 residues. TCRdb's table, derived via immunoSEQ multiplex PCR, lists solely in-frame clones and lacks some. The table lists 25,000 to 30,000 clones, over 80% of them singletons. The clonotype comes from an adult who received the AZD1222 COVID-19 vaccine. Here the sequenced sample was peripheral blood, taken 28 days after the second AZD1222 dose. V is TRBV19 and J is TRBJ2-7; a possible D gene is TRBD1 (6 bases). The CDR3, as DNA: TGTGCCAGTAGCCCTTACACACAGGGATACCCCTACGAGCAGTACTTC. It codes for CASSPYTQGYPYEQYF. Looking up the rest from reference TRBV19 and TRBJ2-7 gives the full variable domain: DGGITQSPKYLFRKEGQNVTLSCEQNLNHDAMYWYRQDPGQGLRLIYYSQIVNDFQKGDIAEGYSVSREKKESFPLTVTSAQKNPTAFYLCASSPYTQGYPYEQYFGPGTRLTVT.